These T cell receptor beta chains were read from a single sample in a study of T-cell memory formation after mild COVID-19. TCRdb independently ran MiXCR on the 5' RACE reads; one entry per CDR3 protein. The sample shows 470,000 or so distinct CDR3 sequences, approximately 18% of them seen only once. Sequencing was carried out using PBMCs or a T cell subset sorted from them (not recorded which). The receptors were gathered from an adult woman who had mild COVID-19 (a few samples of this study predate the infection). Cell type and time point are not known. CDR3s include the opening cysteine and the closing phenylalanine or tryptophan. The D gene is left open where the match is weak. Not every row has a clone size; where given, it reads once, few, many or a size class.

CDR3aa | CDR3nt | abundance | d_gene | j_gene | v_gene
CASSSWTAKNIQYF | TGTGCCAGCAGTTCCTGGACAGCCAAAAACATTCAGTACTTC | few | - | TRBJ2-4 | TRBV6-5
CASSEGIYEYTSSPLHF | TGTGCCAGCAGTGAAGGGATTTATGAGTATACGAGTTCACCCCTCCACTTT | - | - | TRBJ1-6 | TRBV6-1
CSATGQIVGYEQYF | TGCAGTGCTACAGGACAGATTGTTGGGTACGAGCAGTACTTC | - | - | TRBJ2-7 | TRBV20-1
CASSWETGDFYEQYF | TGCGCCAGCAGCTGGGAGACAGGGGACTTCTACGAGCAGTACTTC | few | TRBD1 | TRBJ2-7 | TRBV5-1
CASSPQGGHNEQFF | TGTGCCAGCTCACCCCAGGGGGGCCACAATGAGCAGTTCTTC | few | - | TRBJ2-1 | TRBV18
CASSLGGRTNTEAFF | TGTGCCAGCAGCCTTGGGGGCAGGACGAACACTGAAGCTTTCTTT | - | - | TRBJ1-1 | TRBV9
CAWSRGTGANVLTF | TGTGCCTGGAGCCGGGGGACCGGGGCCAACGTCCTGACTTTC | - | - | TRBJ2-6 | TRBV30
CATSGGQGGAYNEQFF | TGTGCCACCAGCGGAGGTCAGGGAGGGGCCTACAATGAGCAGTTCTTC | few | TRBD2 | TRBJ2-1 | TRBV15
CASEWRVGEQYF | TGTGCCAGTGAGTGGAGGGTAGGGGAGCAGTACTTC | few | - | TRBJ2-7 | TRBV25-1
CSAMGGTGAANEQFF | TGCAGTGCTATGGGAGGTACAGGGGCTGCAAATGAGCAGTTCTTC | few | - | TRBJ2-1 | TRBV20-1
CASSPPGRTDTQYF | TGCGCCAGCAGCCCACCGGGACGCACAGATACGCAGTATTTT | - | - | TRBJ2-3 | TRBV4-1
CATQRRQGSYEQYF | TGTGCCACACAAAGACGACAGGGTTCCTACGAGCAGTACTTC | - | TRBD1 | TRBJ2-7 | TRBV6-5
CASSQTGGWRKLFF | TGTGCCAGCAGCCAGACGGGAGGTTGGCGAAAACTGTTTTTT | - | - | TRBJ1-4 | TRBV3-1
CASSQEGLSYEQYF | TGCGCCAGCAGCCAAGAGGGACTTTCCTACGAGCAGTACTTC | - | - | TRBJ2-7 | TRBV4-1
CSAREAGGWATEAFF | TGCAGTGCTAGAGAGGCAGGGGGCTGGGCCACTGAAGCTTTCTTT | many | TRBD1 | TRBJ1-1 | TRBV20-1
CASSLDGGPRVELFF | TGTGCCAGCAGCTTAGATGGAGGGCCCAGGGTGGAACTGTTTTTT | few | - | TRBJ1-4 | TRBV7-9
CSARERQGSNSPLHF | TGCAGTGCTAGAGAGAGACAGGGGAGTAATTCACCCCTCCACTTT | few | TRBD1 | TRBJ1-6 | TRBV20-1
CAIIKQGSGYGYTF | TGTGCCATCATTAAACAGGGTTCTGGCTATGGCTACACCTTC | - | - | TRBJ1-2 | TRBV2
CASSLDIGGRTDTQYF | TGCGCCAGCAGCTTGGATATAGGGGGTAGGACAGATACGCAGTATTTT | few | - | TRBJ2-3 | TRBV5-1
CASSLGDRGFYGYTF | TGTGCCAGCAGCTTAGGGGACAGGGGTTTCTATGGCTACACCTTC | few | TRBD1 | TRBJ1-2 | TRBV7-9
CASSWGVNEQFF | TGTGCCAGCAGTTGGGGTGTCAATGAGCAGTTCTTC | - | - | TRBJ2-1 | TRBV12-3/TRBV12-4
CSARGIGGVNTGELFF | TGCAGTGCTAGAGGGATCGGGGGAGTGAACACCGGGGAGCTGTTTTTT | few | - | TRBJ2-2 | TRBV20-1
CASSLTHVGANVLTF | TGTGCCAGCAGCTTAACGCATGTCGGGGCCAACGTCCTGACTTTC | - | - | TRBJ2-6 | TRBV7-2
CASSRRRGKGGKLFF | TGTGCCAGCAGTCGTAGACGGGGGAAGGGGGGAAAACTGTTTTTT | - | - | TRBJ1-4 | TRBV6-5
CASSLSMYGYTF | TGTGCCAGCAGCCTAAGCATGTATGGCTACACCTTC | few | - | TRBJ1-2 | TRBV3-1
CASSKQGMGEQYF | TGTGCCAGCAGCAAACAGGGTATGGGGGAGCAGTACTTC | few | - | TRBJ2-7 | TRBV7-6
CSASPAGAPDTQYF | TGCAGTGCTAGCCCAGCGGGAGCCCCAGATACGCAGTATTTT | - | TRBD2 | TRBJ2-3 | TRBV20-1
CASSRMGNQPQHF | TGTGCCAGCAGTCGAATGGGCAATCAGCCCCAGCATTTT | - | - | TRBJ1-5 | TRBV7-9
CASSDSTGELFF | TGTGCCAGCAGCGACAGCACCGGGGAGCTGTTTTTT | - | - | TRBJ2-2 | TRBV12-3/TRBV12-4
CASSLSPASIAFF | TGTGCCAGCAGCTTAAGTCCGGCAAGCATCGCTTTCTTT | - | - | TRBJ1-1 | TRBV7-3
CATSDGFTDTQYF | TGTGCCACCAGTGATGGGTTCACAGATACGCAGTATTTT | few | - | TRBJ2-3 | TRBV24-1
CASSPNSYGTDTQYF | TGTGCCAGCAGTCCTAATTCATATGGGACAGATACGCAGTATTTT | - | - | TRBJ2-3 | TRBV27
CSVRQGGGNEQFF | TGCAGCGTCAGACAGGGAGGGGGCAATGAGCAGTTCTTC | few | - | TRBJ2-1 | TRBV29-1
CASSQMGTVSYNEQFF | TGTGCCAGCAGCCAAATGGGGACCGTCTCCTACAATGAGCAGTTCTTC | few | - | TRBJ2-1 | TRBV3-1
CASSRAGRLYEQYF | TGTGCCAGCAGCAGGGCAGGGAGACTCTACGAGCAGTACTTC | few | - | TRBJ2-7 | TRBV14
CASSPPDLNREGTEAFF | TGTGCCAGCTCACCACCGGACCTAAACAGGGAAGGGACTGAAGCTTTCTTT | - | - | TRBJ1-1 | TRBV18
CASSIPGGTEAFF | TGTGCCAGTAGTATTCCAGGGGGCACTGAAGCTTTCTTT | few | TRBD1 | TRBJ1-1 | TRBV19
CASSSSGQGLRRHF | - | few | - | TRBJ2-7 | TRBV12-3/TRBV12-4
CSARDRRDPEQFF | TGCAGTGCTAGAGATCGGAGGGATCCCGAGCAGTTCTTC | - | - | TRBJ2-1 | TRBV20-1
CASSLRGANTYEQYF | TGTGCCAGCAGCCTCAGGGGTGCGAATACCTACGAGCAGTACTTC | - | - | TRBJ2-7 | TRBV7-9
CASSLTMGAGELFF | TGTGCCAGCAGTCTCACTATGGGGGCCGGGGAGCTGTTTTTT | - | - | TRBJ2-2 | TRBV27
CASSGNYGYTF | TGTGCCAGCAGTGGTAACTATGGCTACACCTTC | few | - | TRBJ1-2 | TRBV12-3/TRBV12-4
CATSDPGTQYTGELFF | TGTGCCACCAGTGATCCCGGGACCCAATACACCGGGGAGCTGTTTTTT | few | - | TRBJ2-2 | TRBV24-1
CASSLWGPRDTQYF | TGTGCCAGCAGCTTATGGGGCCCTAGAGATACGCAGTATTTT | few | - | TRBJ2-3 | TRBV7-2
CASSQASGRIDEQFF | TGTGCCAGCAGCCAAGCTAGCGGGAGGATAGATGAGCAGTTCTTC | - | TRBD2 | TRBJ2-1 | TRBV4-2
CASRRGDGGTEAFF | TGTGCCAGCAGGCGGGGGGATGGAGGCACTGAAGCTTTCTTT | - | - | TRBJ1-1 | TRBV2
CASSYTGQNTEAFF | TGTGCCAGCAGTTACACAGGGCAGAACACTGAAGCTTTCTTT | - | - | TRBJ1-1 | TRBV6-2/TRBV6-3
CASSSFLRTPTYEQYF | TGCGCCAGCAGCTCCTTTTTACGGACTCCAACCTACGAGCAGTACTTC | few | - | TRBJ2-7 | TRBV4-1